This record looks at one T cell receptor (beta chain) sequence and its context. Its antigen is undetermined. These data belong to a study of T-cell reconstitution after alpha-beta-depleted transplantation in children. Study observations and caveats: The origin of high day-60 TCRbeta diversity in some patients lay in surviving recipient T cells and thymic progenitors. The authors attributed T-cell counts and diversity one year after transplant mostly to newly produced T cells. As was reported, about two months after transplant, alpha-beta T cells came from several hundred expanded graft clones.

CDR1 is MNHEY and CDR2 is SVGEGT in the germline V gene. V lost 3 bases to trimming and J lost 0 bases, with 18 bases between them. CDR3 length: 18 residues. The library targeted TCRbeta and was prepared with unique molecular identifiers. From the PCR reads, TCRdb called clonotypes with MiXCR, one entry per CDR3 protein. The sample has 70,000 to 95,000 distinct CDR3 sequences, 15% seen once; the top ten hold around a fifth. The sequence was collected from a male patient between 2 and 15 years old who had a stem cell transplant for acute lymphoblastic leukemia, so the T cells may come from the graft donor. The sample was PBMCs, mostly from graft donor cells, taken 180 days after TCRalphabeta/CD19-depleted stem cell transplant. The chain joins TRBV6-2 or TRBV6-3 to TRBJ2-1; no clear D gene. CDR3 residues: CASSYPSRLKSSYNEQFF. CDR3 DNA sequence: TGTGCCAGCAGTTATCCCTCAAGACTGAAAAGCTCCTACAATGAGCAGTTCTTC.